This T cell receptor (beta chain) was observed in a study of OX40 agonist ivuxolimab in advanced cancers. Study-wide background: With ivuxolimab, an agonistic anti-OX40 (CD134) antibody, patients were treated.

Libraries were prepared by immunoSEQ multiplex PCR; TCRdb keeps only in-frame clonotypes and omits some of them. Of over 70,000 clones listed, around 82% are singletons. The CDR3 extends over 17 amino acids. V shed 3 bases and J shed 0 bases, with 17 bases lying between them. Germline CDR1 reads SGHVT; CDR2 reads SQSDAQ. This receptor was obtained from an adult with an advanced solid tumor such as melanoma, head and neck, liver or kidney cancer. Here the sequenced sample was CD4+ or CD8+ T cells sorted from blood, taken in a trial of the OX40 agonist ivuxolimab. The chain carries TRBV7-4 and TRBJ1-2; perhaps TRBD1 as D (5 bases). The CDR3 DNA is TGTGCCAGCAGCTTGGGGTGGGGCCTTGGGACTAACTATGGCTACACCTTC. This gives the protein CASSLGWGLGTNYGYTF.